These 25 T cell receptor beta chains were all obtained from the same sample, sequenced in a study of blood T cell repertoires in COVID-19. Libraries were prepared by immunoSEQ multiplex PCR; TCRdb keeps only in-frame clonotypes and omits some of them. This sample has approximately 240,000 clones, with more than 80% found just once. Material for sequencing was peripheral blood. These receptors all come from a human donor in a cohort sampled during active COVID-19.

This chain connects TRBV12-5 to TRBJ2-7; 11 nucleotides line up with TRBD1. Trimming removed 7 bases from V and 7 bases from J; junction bases left unmatched: 9. This CDR3 is built from 14 residues. Germline loops: CDR1 LGHNT, CDR2 FRNRAP. The CDR3 DNA follows: TGTGCTAGTGTCCTGGACAGGGGGCGAGGGGAGCAGTACTTC. Residues: CASVLDRGRGEQYF.

This rearrangement joins TRBV29-1 to TRBJ2-1, with 11 bases identical to TRBD2. V shed 5 bases, J shed 4 bases, and the junction held 19 bases outside the gene matches. The CDR3 is 19 amino acids. Germline V gene sequence: CDR1 SQVTM, CDR2 ANQGSEA. CDR3 nucleotides: TGCAGCGTTTCAGGGGCGGGGGCTAGCGGGAGGCCTCCTTACAATGAGCAGTTCTTC. This codes for CSVSGAGASGRPPYNEQFF.

CDR3 sequence (DNA): TGTGCCAGCAGTCCGACTAGCTCGGGGCCCCGAACGCAGTTCTTC. This sequence encodes CASSPTSSGPRTQFF. The V gene is TRBV2, the J gene TRBJ2-1, with 7 bases lining up with TRBD2. V lost 5 bases and J lost 12; bases outside the gene matches: 16. This CDR3 region has 15 residues. Per germline, CDR1 SNHLY and CDR2 FYNNEI.

The CDR3 reads CASSPSSYTAANTGELFF. The CDR3 region has the DNA TGTGCCAGCAGCCCCAGTTCTTATACGGCGGCGAACACCGGGGAGCTGTTTTTT. The chain joins TRBV3-1 (or the pseudogene TRBV3-2) to TRBJ2-2; D unresolved. The CDR3 extends over 18 amino acids. Germline CDR1 reads LGHDT; CDR2 reads YNNKEL (reference sequence). Trimming took off 4 bases at V and 0 bases at J, with 18 bases between the two ends.

The chain recombines TRBV9 with TRBJ1-5, with unresolved D. V gave up 4 bases and J gave up 10 bases, with 21 bases separating them. From germline, CDR1 is SGDLS and CDR2 YYNGEE. The CDR3 totals 15 residues. CDR3 sequence: CASSTTPTSEHPQHF. Written as DNA, the CDR3 is TGTGCCAGCAGCACTACCCCTACATCCGAACATCCCCAGCATTTT.

The chain links TRBV5-6 to TRBJ1-2, with 7 nucleotides matching TRBD1. After removal of 0 bases from V and 4 bases from J, the junction contained 3 bases not matched to a gene. The CDR3 has 14 amino acids. CDR1 SGHDT and CDR2 YYEEEE come from the germline V gene. The CDR3, as DNA: TGTGCCAGCAGCTTGGGACAGGGAATCTATGGCTACACCTTC. Protein product: CASSLGQGIYGYTF.

The genes are TRBV2 and TRBJ2-6; D is perhaps TRBD2 (5 bases). The CDR3 contains 17 residues. Germline V gives CDR1 SNHLY, CDR2 FYNNEI. The V end lost 8 bases, the J end lost 1 base, and 18 bases lay between the germline ends. The DNA for the CDR3 is TGTGCCAGCGGCCGTGAAGGTTGGAGGTCTGGGGCCAACGTCCTGACTTTC. This sequence encodes CASGREGWRSGANVLTF. Variable domain in full (rest from reference TRBV2 and TRBJ2-6): EPEVTQTPSHQVTQMGQEVILRCVPISNHLYFYWYRQILGQKVEFLVSFYNNEISEKSEIFDDQFSVERPDGSNFTLKIRSTKLEDSAMYFCASGREGWRSGANVLTFGAGSRLTVL.

This sequence joins TRBV11-2 and TRBJ2-7; 13 bases are shared with TRBD2. This CDR3 has 16 residues. Trimming took 3 bases from V and 0 from J; bases not matched to a gene: 2. CDR1 and CDR2 (germline): SGHAT, FQNNGV. The CDR3 sequence is CASSLTSGGYSYEQYF. DNA for the CDR3: TGTGCCAGCAGCTTGACTAGCGGGGGGTACTCCTACGAGCAGTACTTC.

V usage is TRBV6-5 and J usage is TRBJ1-1; D is perhaps TRBD1 (5 bases). Between the trimmed V and J ends, which lost 0 bases and 3 bases, there was a span of 11 bases. Germline-derived CDR1 and CDR2 are MNHEY and SVGAGI. CDR3 size: 15 residues. For the CDR3, the DNA is TGTGCCAGCAGTTACTCGTCGCTCAGGGACACTGAAGCTTTCTTT. Its protein is CASSYSSLRDTEAFF.

This rearrangement joins TRBV6-6 to TRBJ2-2, with D tentatively TRBD2 (5 bases). V was cut by 5 bases and J by 8 bases, with 9 bases left in between. CDR1 and CDR2 from the germline V gene are MNHNY and SVGAGI (reference sequence). CDR3 length: 12 amino acids. CDR3 loop: CASSRTGGELFF. For the CDR3, the DNA is TGTGCCAGCAGTCGGACGGGGGGGGAGCTGTTTTTT.

This chain links TRBV27 with TRBJ1-1; no reliable D call. This CDR3 region has 14 residues. V lost 4 bases, J lost 5 bases, and 14 bases lay in between. CDR1 is MNHEY and CDR2 is SMNVEV in the germline V gene (reference sequence). The CDR3 loop reads CASSSPMRDTEAFF. The CDR3 bases are TGTGCCAGCAGTTCCCCGATGAGGGATACTGAAGCTTTCTTT.

The V call is TRBV28, the J call TRBJ2-1; possibly TRBD1 for D (6 bases). Germline V gene sequence: CDR1 MDHEN, CDR2 SYDVKM. Trimming shortened V by 7 bases and J by 3 bases, and 13 bases separated the two germline ends. This CDR3 has 14 amino acids. DNA of the CDR3: TGTGCCAGCACCAGACAGGATAGCTACAATGAGCAGTTCTTC. Its translation: CASTRQDSYNEQFF.

This chain connects TRBV24-1 to TRBJ2-2; a possible D gene is TRBD1 (6 bases). The CDR3 runs to 15 residues. The V gene lost 7 bases and the J gene lost 1 base, with 12 bases spanning the gap. CDR1 and CDR2 from the germline V gene are KGHDR and SFDVKD. The DNA of the CDR3 is TGTGCCACCAGACCCGGGACATGGAACACCGGGGAGCTGTTTTTT. It translates to CATRPGTWNTGELFF.

The table lists this clone with a count of one. V is TRBV10-2 and J is TRBJ1-1, with a possible D match to TRBD1 (5 bases). The CDR3 has 13 residues. Germline V gives CDR1 WSHSY, CDR2 SAAADI. The V end lost 7 bases, the J end lost 1 base, and 10 bases lay between the germline ends. CDR3 bases: TGCGCCAGCATAACAGGCTCGAACACTGAAGCTTTCTTT. It codes for CASITGSNTEAFF.

V and J are TRBV3-1 (or the pseudogene TRBV3-2) and TRBJ2-3, with TRBD2 as a possible D gene (6 bases). Germline V CDR1 and CDR2: LGHDT, YNNKEL (reference sequence). The CDR3 totals 15 residues. V was clipped by 0 bases and J by 4 bases, with 11 bases between them. CDR3 sequence reads: CASSQEGKRADTQYF. DNA for the CDR3: TGTGCCAGCAGCCAAGAGGGAAAGCGGGCAGATACGCAGTATTTT.

The gene calls are TRBV6-4 and TRBJ2-2, with a possible D match to TRBD2 (5 bases). This CDR3 has 14 residues. The V gene lost 3 bases and the J gene lost 0 bases, with 5 bases spanning the gap. Germline V CDR1 and CDR2: MRHNA, SNTAGT. CDR3 in amino acids: CASSELANTGELFF. Written as DNA, the CDR3 is TGTGCCAGCAGTGAACTAGCGAACACCGGGGAGCTGTTTTTT.

The genes are TRBV6-5 and TRBJ1-6; 9 nucleotides align to TRBD1. Looked up from germline, CDR1 is MNHEY and CDR2 is SVGAGI. The CDR3 runs to 14 residues. Trimming took 10 bases from V and 6 from J; bases not matched to a gene: 7. Written as DNA, the CDR3 is TGTGCCACGGACAGGGGCGCAGGTAATTCACCCCTCCACTTT. It translates to CATDRGAGNSPLHF.

This clone was observed a single time. The rearrangement links TRBV19 to TRBJ1-1, with TRBD1 matching over 7 bases. Germline loops: CDR1 LNHDA, CDR2 SQIVND (reference sequence). This CDR3 spans 16 amino acids. J gave up 5 bases and V 8 bases, and 17 bases lay outside the gene matches. The CDR3, as DNA: TGTGCCAGTTTTCCAGGGGGATTAGGGAAGGGGACTGAAGCTTTCTTT. Translated: CASFPGGLGKGTEAFF. Full variable domain (remainder filled in from reference TRBV19 and TRBJ1-1): DGGITQSPKYLFRKEGQNVTLSCEQNLNHDAMYWYRQDPGQGLRLIYYSQIVNDFQKGDIAEGYSVSREKKESFPLTVTSAQKNPTAFYLCASFPGGLGKGTEAFFGQGTRLTVV.

The V and J genes are TRBV7-9 and TRBJ1-5; 8 bases align to TRBD1. The germline gives CDR1 SEHNR, CDR2 FQNEAQ (reference sequence). J gave up 3 bases and V 0 bases, and 10 bases lay outside the gene matches. The CDR3 loop spans 18 amino acids. The CDR3 here is CASSLASLDRGNNQPQHF. In DNA form, the CDR3 reads TGTGCCAGCAGCTTAGCGAGCCTTGACAGGGGTAACAATCAGCCCCAGCATTTT.

The CDR3 bases are TGTGCCAGCAACAACAGGGGGAGCTCCTACGAGCAGTACTTC. It codes for CASNNRGSSYEQYF. The genes are TRBV27 and TRBJ2-7; 8 nucleotides line up with TRBD1. CDR3 length: 14 residues. Germline V gives CDR1 MNHEY, CDR2 SMNVEV (reference sequence). With V trimmed by 7 bases and J by 0 bases, 5 bases remained unmatched.

The chain is built from TRBV24-1 and TRBJ2-7, with D uncertain. Germline values: CDR1 KGHDR, CDR2 SFDVKD. The germline V and J ends were trimmed by 3 bases and 4 bases, with 6 bases remaining between them. The CDR3 runs 12 residues. The CDR3 DNA reads as TGTGCCACCAGTGATCTAGGATACGAGCAGTACTTC. Translating it yields CATSDLGYEQYF.

The rearrangement links TRBV6-1 to TRBJ1-2; 7 positions agree with TRBD1. From germline, CDR1 is MNHNS and CDR2 SASEGT. The CDR3 has 15 residues. V was clipped by 6 bases and J by 0 bases; unmatched bases: 7. The CDR3 nucleotides are TGTGCCAGCAGCAGGGACAGCTATGCTAACTATGGCTACACCTTC. Protein: CASSRDSYANYGYTF.

This clone was detected only once. The J gene is TRBJ2-6, the V gene TRBV5-1; TRBD1 aligns across 8 bases. This CDR3 has 15 amino acids. V shed 4 bases and J 2 bases; nucleotides not matched to a gene: 2. The germline V gene encodes CDR1 SGHRS and CDR2 YFSETQ. The CDR3 sequence is CASSPRGPGANVLTF. The DNA of the CDR3 is TGCGCCAGCAGCCCCAGGGGGCCTGGGGCCAACGTCCTGACTTTC. The full variable domain, in which reference TRBV5-1 and TRBJ2-6 provide the parts outside the CDR3, is KAGVTQTPRYLIKTRGQQVTLSCSPISGHRSVSWYQQTPGQGLQFLFEYFSETQRNKGNFPGRFSGRQFSNSRSEMNVSTLELGDSALYLCASSPRGPGANVLTFGAGSRLTVL.

This sequence joins TRBV10-1 and TRBJ2-6; D remains unclear. This CDR3 is 15 amino acids long. Germline CDR1 and CDR2: WNHNN and SYGVQD (reference sequence). V lost 6 bases, J lost 0 bases, and 9 bases lay in between. CDR3 nucleotides: TGCGCCAGCAGCCCCTATAACTCTGGGGCCAACGTCCTGACTTTC. It specifies CASSPYNSGANVLTF.

The rearrangement links TRBV10-1 to TRBJ2-5, with 12 bases aligning to TRBD2. The CDR3 is 17 amino acids. The ends lost 3 bases at V and 4 bases at J; junction bases unmatched: 9. Per germline, CDR1 WNHNN and CDR2 SYGVQD (reference sequence). The CDR3 sequence is CASSDGQPGLAGETQYF. The CDR3 DNA is TGCGCCAGCAGTGACGGACAACCGGGACTAGCGGGAGAGACCCAGTACTTC.